What follows are 32 T cell receptor beta chains derived from one specimen sequenced in a study of cytomegalovirus exposure and HLA in healthy donors. Profiling relied on immunoSEQ multiplex PCR, and the TCRdb table lists in-frame clones only, not all of them. The repertoire holds a few hundred thousand clones, with about 86% as singletons. The sample comprised PBMCs. These receptors all stem from a woman in her late teens or twenties in good health and CMV-seronegative.

V gene TRBV27 combines with J gene TRBJ2-1; the match to TRBD2 covers 8 bases. The V gene's germline CDR1 is MNHEY and CDR2 SMNVEV (reference sequence). The J segment lost 7 bases and the V segment lost 6 bases, leaving 14 bases of the junction unmatched. The CDR3 covers 16 residues. The CDR3, as DNA: TGTGCCAGCAGCCTCTCCCAGCGGGAGTTTATTAATGAGCAGTTCTTC. It yields the protein CASSLSQREFINEQFF.

The rearrangement links TRBV6-5 to TRBJ1-2; D possibly corresponds to TRBD1 (6 bases). This CDR3 is built from 15 residues. V lost 3 bases to trimming and J lost 0 bases, with 11 bases between them. The germline V gene has CDR1 MNHEY and CDR2 SVGAGI. CDR3 region: CASSYSGQTNYGYTF. The CDR3 DNA reads TGTGCCAGCAGTTATAGTGGACAGACTAACTATGGCTACACCTTC.

The chain links TRBV4-3 to TRBJ2-1; unclear D gene. Germline lookup yields CDR1 LGHNA and CDR2 YSLEER. The V and J ends lost 1 base and 7 bases respectively, with 14 bases between them. The CDR3 length is 15 residues. The CDR3 spells CASSQGLRLENEQFF. The CDR3 nucleotides read TGCGCCAGCAGCCAAGGTCTTCGGCTAGAGAATGAGCAGTTCTTC.

The V and J genes are TRBV7-2 and TRBJ2-7; 10 bases are shared with TRBD2. V lost 8 bases and J lost 0; bases outside the gene matches: 7. Germline lookup yields CDR1 SGHTA and CDR2 FQGNSA. The CDR3 is made up of 15 amino acids. In nucleotides, the CDR3 is TGTGCCAGCGTCAAGCGGGGGGGCCGCTCCTACGAGCAGTACTTC. This translates into CASVKRGGRSYEQYF.

The rearrangement joins TRBV6-1 to TRBJ2-3; 9 bases are a match to TRBD2. Germline V gene data show CDR1 as MNHNS and CDR2 as SASEGT. This CDR3 is 16 amino acids long. The V and J ends lost 1 base and 9 bases, in that order; junction bases with no gene match: 11. The CDR3 here is CASSEGGLAGISTQYF. The CDR3 nucleotides are TGTGCCAGCAGTGAAGGGGGCCTAGCGGGGATTAGCACGCAGTATTTT.

J is TRBJ2-7 and V is TRBV6-5; 8 nucleotides align to TRBD2. The CDR3 has 15 residues. V lost 8 bases, J lost 0 bases, and 9 bases stayed unmatched. The germline CDR1 and CDR2 sequences are MNHEY and SVGAGI. The CDR3 region is CASSRGSGGSYEQYF. Here the CDR3 DNA reads TGTGCCAGCTCCCGCGGGAGCGGGGGCTCCTACGAGCAGTACTTC.

The genes are TRBV9 and TRBJ2-2; 8 bases are a match to TRBD2. CDR1 and CDR2 (germline): SGDLS, YYNGEE. After removal of 1 base from V and 5 bases from J, the junction contained 16 bases not matched to a gene. The CDR3 runs 19 residues. The CDR3 reads CASSVPSDHAGGITGELFF. CDR3 sequence (DNA): TGTGCCAGCAGCGTACCCTCCGACCACGCGGGGGGTATAACCGGGGAGCTGTTTTTT.

This chain joins TRBV6-1 and TRBJ2-3; possible D gene TRBD2, 7 bases. With 7 bases removed from V and 6 bases from J, the gap between germline ends came to 20 bases. There are 15 residues in the CDR3. Germline V gene lookup returns CDR1 MNHNS and CDR2 SASEGT. The CDR3 sequence is CASNSQGRGDDTQYF. In DNA form, the CDR3 reads TGTGCCAGCAACTCCCAGGGGAGGGGGGATGATACGCAGTATTTT.

The chain has TRBV28 and TRBJ1-2; D is uncertain. Germline CDR1 MDHEN, CDR2 SYDVKM. V was clipped by 6 bases and J by 3 bases, with 8 bases between them. The CDR3 covers 12 residues. The CDR3 DNA sequence: TGTGCCAGCAGGTCGACATACTATGGCTACACCTTC. Protein: CASRSTYYGYTF.

This chain joins TRBV28 and TRBJ1-2; 9 bases fit TRBD1. The length of the CDR3 is 16 residues. V lost 7 bases, J lost 10 bases, and 19 bases stayed unmatched. Germline V gives CDR1 MDHEN, CDR2 SYDVKM. Here the CDR3 reads CASTEAGTGSWFDYTF. In nucleotides, the CDR3 is TGTGCCAGCACCGAAGCCGGGACAGGGAGTTGGTTTGACTACACCTTC.

This chain joins TRBV5-1 and TRBJ2-7; 7 bases map to TRBD2. V lost 4 bases, J lost 5 bases, and 15 bases stayed unmatched. Germline CDR1 reads SGHRS; CDR2 reads YFSETQ. The CDR3 consists of 16 residues. The CDR3 is CASSPTASGLLNEQYF. The CDR3 DNA is TGCGCCAGCAGCCCTACGGCTAGCGGCCTGCTCAACGAGCAGTACTTC.

This clone showed up just once. The J gene is TRBJ1-1, the V gene TRBV7-6; D unresolved. Looked up from germline, CDR1 is SGHVS and CDR2 is FNYEAQ. The CDR3 is 14 amino acids. V gave up 2 bases and J gave up 3 bases, with 10 bases separating them. The CDR3 spells CASSLPREDTEAFF. In DNA, the CDR3 is TGTGCCAGCAGCTTACCGCGGGAGGACACTGAAGCTTTCTTT.

This chain uses TRBV28 with TRBJ2-3, with D possibly being TRBD1 (5 bases). The CDR3 loop spans 11 amino acids. The germline gives CDR1 MDHEN, CDR2 SYDVKM. CDR3 coding DNA: TGTATGGTAGGGGGCACAGATACGCAGTATTTT. Its translation is CMVGGTDTQYF.

The chain couples TRBV29-1 to TRBJ1-4, with 9 bases aligning to TRBD1. V dropped 4 bases and J dropped 6; count of bases not matched to a gene: 6. The CDR3 contains 14 residues. CDR1 is SQVTM and CDR2 is ANQGSEA in the germline V gene. For the CDR3, the DNA is TGCAGCGTTGCTCAGGACAGGGGTTATGAAAAACTGTTTTTT. It codes for CSVAQDRGYEKLFF.

This rearrangement joins TRBV2 to TRBJ1-2, with 8 bases lining up with TRBD1. The CDR3 length is 15 residues. Germline CDR1 reads SNHLY; CDR2 reads FYNNEI. J gave up 10 bases and V 8 bases, and 18 bases lay outside the gene matches. The DNA for the CDR3 is TGTGCCAGCGAGGCAGGGGGCAGCTATTTCTACGACTACACCTTC. This encodes CASEAGGSYFYDYTF.

This rearrangement joins TRBV5-6 to TRBJ2-7; 14 positions match TRBD2. This CDR3 is built from 15 residues. V trimming: 2 bases; J trimming: 5 bases; junction bases outside the gene matches: 3. The V gene's germline CDR1 is SGHDT and CDR2 YYEEEE. For the CDR3, the DNA is TGTGCCAGCAGCTTACTGGGACTAGCGGGAGACGAGCAGTACTTC. Translated: CASSLLGLAGDEQYF. The full variable domain, in which reference TRBV5-6 and TRBJ2-7 provide the parts outside the CDR3, is DAGVTQSPTHLIKTRGQQVTLRCSPKSGHDTVSWYQQALGQGPQFIFQYYEEEERQRGNFPDRFSGHQFPNYSSELNVNALLLGDSALYLCASSLLGLAGDEQYFGPGTRLTVT.

This sequence joins TRBV18 and TRBJ1-1; 8 bases map to TRBD1. V gave up 2 bases and J gave up 0 bases; unmatched junction bases: 2. Germline-derived CDR1 and CDR2 are KGHSH and LQKENI. The CDR3 loop spans 15 amino acids. The CDR3 nucleotides are TGTGCCAGCTCACCAGGACAGGGAGTGAACACTGAAGCTTTCTTT. Protein: CASSPGQGVNTEAFF.

The V call is TRBV30, the J call TRBJ1-1; 7 positions agree with TRBD1. Germline lookup yields CDR1 GTSNPN and CDR2 SVGIG (reference sequence). Trimming removed 1 base from V and 11 bases from J; junction bases left unmatched: 10. The CDR3 totals 13 residues. The CDR3 DNA is TGTGCCTGGAGTGCCTCACGGACAGGTGGTGCTTTCTTT. It yields the protein CAWSASRTGGAFF.

Turning to this clone: Distinct nucleotide sequences in the sample also encode this CDR3. This chain joins TRBV5-4 and TRBJ2-7; 10 nucleotides line up with TRBD1. The germline V gene has CDR1 SGHNT and CDR2 YYREEE (reference sequence). V dropped 4 bases and J dropped 2; count of bases not matched to a gene: 3. There are 14 residues in the CDR3. The CDR3 loop is CASSPGQGPYEQYF. The CDR3 bases are TGTGCCAGCAGCCCGGGACAGGGGCCCTACGAGCAGTACTTC. Variable domain in full (rest from reference TRBV5-4 and TRBJ2-7): ETGVTQSPTHLIKTRGQQVTLRCSSQSGHNTVSWYQQALGQGPQFIFQYYREEENGRGNFPPRFSGLQFPNYSSELNVNALELDDSALYLCASSPGQGPYEQYFGPGTRLTVT.

This clone was observed a single time. This chain uses TRBV29-1 with TRBJ2-1, with D perhaps matching TRBD2 (6 bases). Per the germline V gene, CDR1 is SQVTM and CDR2 is ANQGSEA. The CDR3 extends over 13 amino acids. Trimming took 6 bases from V and 14 from J, leaving 23 bases between them. CDR3 DNA sequence: TGCAGCGTCCGAACGGGACTCCTCCAATCGGAGTTCTTC. It encodes CSVRTGLLQSEFF.

This chain connects TRBV4-3 to TRBJ1-6; D uncertain. Looked up from germline, CDR1 is LGHNA and CDR2 is YSLEER. Trimming took 6 bases from V and 1 from J, leaving 10 bases between them. There are 15 residues in the CDR3. CDR3 nucleotides: TGCGCCAGCAGGTGGAGGGATTCCTATAATTCACCCCTCCACTTT. Protein sequence: CASRWRDSYNSPLHF.

The rearrangement joins TRBV4-3 to TRBJ2-7; D possibly corresponds to TRBD1 (5 bases). The CDR3 runs 14 residues. CDR1 and CDR2 (germline): LGHNA, YSLEER. Trimming cost V 2 bases and J 4 bases, with 12 bases left between them. The CDR3 spells CASSQRRGVYEQYF. As DNA, the CDR3 is TGCGCCAGCAGCCAAAGAAGGGGTGTTTACGAGCAGTACTTC.

This clone was seen just once. The V gene is TRBV9, the J gene TRBJ1-2; D call uncertain. The CDR3 consists of 12 residues. The V gene lost 0 bases and the J gene lost 8 bases, with 8 bases spanning the gap. The germline V gene encodes CDR1 SGDLS and CDR2 YYNGEE. The chain's CDR3 is CASSVGAMGYTF. The CDR3 DNA reads as TGTGCCAGCAGCGTAGGGGCTATGGGCTACACCTTC.

The chain combines TRBV5-6 with TRBJ2-7; 8 positions match TRBD2. The germline V gene has CDR1 SGHDT and CDR2 YYEEEE. V dropped 2 bases and J dropped 2; count of bases not matched to a gene: 12. CDR3 length equals 17 residues. CDR3 in DNA: TGTGCCAGCAGCTTAGGCGGGGGGTCTTTCCTCACCTACGAGCAGTACTTC. It codes for CASSLGGGSFLTYEQYF. Together with reference TRBV5-6 and TRBJ2-7, the CDR3 gives the full variable domain: DAGVTQSPTHLIKTRGQQVTLRCSPKSGHDTVSWYQQALGQGPQFIFQYYEEEERQRGNFPDRFSGHQFPNYSSELNVNALLLGDSALYLCASSLGGGSFLTYEQYFGPGTRLTVT.

This chain links TRBV5-1 with TRBJ2-7; 7 bases agree with TRBD1. After removal of 1 base from V and 6 bases from J, the junction contained 7 bases not matched to a gene. CDR1 is SGHRS, CDR2 YFSETQ, per germline. The CDR3 totals 14 residues. The CDR3 region has the DNA TGCGCCAGCAGCTTGAGGGGACAGCCTATCGAGCAGTACTTC. Translating gives CASSLRGQPIEQYF.

The rearrangement uses TRBV19 and TRBJ1-6, with D perhaps matching TRBD1 (5 bases). CDR1 and CDR2 (germline): LNHDA, SQIVND (reference sequence). This CDR3 has 14 residues. The V and J ends lost 6 bases and 5 bases respectively, with 11 bases between them. The CDR3, as DNA: TGTGCCAGTAGCACAGGAGATGATAATTCACCCCTCCACTTT. The encoded protein is CASSTGDDNSPLHF.

The CDR3 spells CASSPQGFQPQHF. The CDR3 DNA reads as TGTGCCAGCAGCCCACAGGGGTTTCAGCCCCAGCATTTT. The chain links TRBV5-6 to TRBJ1-5, with 7 bases aligning to TRBD1. Germline assignment: CDR1 SGHDT and CDR2 YYEEEE. Losses at the gene ends were 4 bases for V and 6 bases for J; bases not matched to a gene: 4. CDR3 length: 13 amino acids. The entire variable domain, with the rest obtained from reference TRBV5-6 and TRBJ1-5, is as follows: DAGVTQSPTHLIKTRGQQVTLRCSPKSGHDTVSWYQQALGQGPQFIFQYYEEEERQRGNFPDRFSGHQFPNYSSELNVNALLLGDSALYLCASSPQGFQPQHFGDGTRLSIL.

This clone was seen only once. The DNA for the CDR3 is TGTGCCAGCAGTGTGGCGACAGGGGTCCCCGGGGAGCTGTTTTTT. Protein: CASSVATGVPGELFF. The V call is TRBV2, the J call TRBJ2-2; 8 bases agree with TRBD1. Germline CDR1 reads SNHLY; CDR2 reads FYNNEI. Trimming at V came to 4 bases and at J to 6 bases, leaving 7 bases not matched to a gene. CDR3 size: 15 residues.

The gene calls are TRBV4-1 and TRBJ1-3, with D possibly matching TRBD1 (5 bases). Germline V lookup: CDR1 MGHRA, CDR2 YSYEKL. This CDR3 spans 15 amino acids. Trimming left V 3 bases short and J 0 bases short, with 9 bases between. The CDR3 DNA sequence: TGCGCCAGCAGCCAGCTACAGGTCTCTGGAAACACCATATATTTT. Protein: CASSQLQVSGNTIYF.

The sample holds one count of this clone. The V call is TRBV18, the J call TRBJ1-2; D not certain. The CDR3 contains 13 residues. Looked up from germline, CDR1 is KGHSH and CDR2 is LQKENI. Trimming took 2 bases from V and 2 from J, leaving 6 bases between them. In nucleotides, the CDR3 is TGTGCCAGCTCACCAGGGCCAAACTATGGCTACACCTTC. Translated: CASSPGPNYGYTF.

The CDR3 protein is CASSFPAGGPEQYF. In nucleotides, the CDR3 is TGTGCCAGCAGCTTCCCAGCGGGGGGGCCCGAGCAGTACTTC. The chain couples TRBV5-4 to TRBJ2-7; 10 bases agree with TRBD2. Germline CDR1 is SGHNT and CDR2 is YYREEE (reference sequence). The CDR3 contains 14 residues. V lost 2 bases and J lost 6; bases outside the gene matches: 5. The full variable domain, completed using reference TRBV5-4 and TRBJ2-7, is ETGVTQSPTHLIKTRGQQVTLRCSSQSGHNTVSWYQQALGQGPQFIFQYYREEENGRGNFPPRFSGLQFPNYSSELNVNALELDDSALYLCASSFPAGGPEQYFGPGTRLTVT.

The chain is built from TRBV27 and TRBJ1-5; TRBD1 is a possible D gene (5 bases). The CDR3 has 14 amino acids. Trimming took off 6 bases at V and 7 bases at J, with 16 bases between the two ends. Germline CDR1 MNHEY, CDR2 SMNVEV (reference sequence). CDR3 amino acids: CASRAGGGQQPQHF. The CDR3 DNA follows: TGTGCCAGCAGGGCCGGGGGGGGTCAGCAGCCCCAGCATTTT.